Below, 6 T cell receptor beta chains from the same sample are listed, as sequenced in a study of Tregs in tolerant kidney transplant recipients. Assay: immunoSEQ multiplex PCR; the TCRdb copy retains only in-frame clones and omits some. The table has about 15,000 clones, around 77% seen once. The source was Tregs from blood, collected before the transplant. These receptors were obtained from a human donor who received a combined kidney and bone marrow transplant.

J is TRBJ2-3 and V is TRBV7-2, with TRBD2 matching over 10 bases. The CDR3 extends over 19 amino acids. V shed 6 bases and J 4 bases; nucleotides not matched to a gene: 19. Germline V gene lookup returns CDR1 SGHTA and CDR2 FQGNSA. The CDR3, as DNA: TGTGCCAGCAGTCCAATGTTTGCTAGCGGGGGCCCTTTACCAGATACGCAGTATTTT. The encoded protein is CASSPMFASGGPLPDTQYF.

The chain couples TRBV4-2 to TRBJ2-1, with TRBD1 identical over 9 bases. The germline V gene has CDR1 LGHNA and CDR2 YNFKEQ. This CDR3 has 16 amino acids. With V trimmed by 3 bases and J by 3 bases, 6 bases remained unmatched. As DNA, the CDR3 is TGTGCCAGCAGCCATCCAGGGGACAGGGTCTACAATGAGCAGTTCTTC. As protein: CASSHPGDRVYNEQFF.

The chain employs TRBV5-1 and TRBJ2-7; 13 positions agree with TRBD2. The V gene's germline CDR1 is SGHRS and CDR2 YFSETQ. Trimming at V came to 4 bases and at J to 5 bases, leaving 6 bases not matched to a gene. There are 15 residues in the CDR3. As DNA, the CDR3 is TGCGCCAGCAGCACTGGACTAGCGGGAGTGGACGAGCAGTACTTC. Translation: CASSTGLAGVDEQYF.

The chain has TRBV5-1 and TRBJ1-1; 7 bases are a match to TRBD1. CDR1 SGHRS and CDR2 YFSETQ come from the germline V gene. After removal of 1 base from V and 3 bases from J, the junction contained 9 bases not matched to a gene. CDR3 length: 16 residues. CDR3 nucleotide sequence: TGCGCCAGCAGCTTGCGTCGTGGAGGGGGCCACACTGAAGCTTTCTTT. Residues: CASSLRRGGGHTEAFF.

This clone was observed a handful of times. This chain connects TRBV4-1 to TRBJ2-1, with 10 nucleotides matching TRBD1. The trim removed 4 bases at V and 13 bases at J, leaving 10 bases unmatched. Germline V gives CDR1 MGHRA, CDR2 YSYEKL. CDR3 length: 14 amino acids. CDR3 nucleotides: TGCGCCAGCAGCCCCGGGGACAGGGGCGATCGTCAGTTCTTC. It encodes CASSPGDRGDRQFF.

The rearrangement links TRBV11-2 to TRBJ2-1; TRBD2 aligns across 12 bases. J gave up 5 bases and V 4 bases, and 6 bases lay outside the gene matches. The germline V gene has CDR1 SGHAT and CDR2 FQNNGV. The CDR3 has 16 amino acids. The CDR3 DNA is TGTGCCAGCAGCTCCCGGACTAGCGGGGCAAACAATGAGCAGTTCTTC. Translated: CASSSRTSGANNEQFF.